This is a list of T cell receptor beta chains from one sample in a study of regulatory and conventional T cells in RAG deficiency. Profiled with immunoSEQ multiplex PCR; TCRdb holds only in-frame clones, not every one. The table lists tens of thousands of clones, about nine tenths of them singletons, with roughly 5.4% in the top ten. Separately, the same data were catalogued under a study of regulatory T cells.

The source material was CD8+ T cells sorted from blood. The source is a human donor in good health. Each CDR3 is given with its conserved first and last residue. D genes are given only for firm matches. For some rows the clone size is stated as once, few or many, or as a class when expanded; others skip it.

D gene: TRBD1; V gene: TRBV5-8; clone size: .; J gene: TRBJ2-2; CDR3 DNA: TGTGCCAGCAGCTTGGGGACAGGGAACACCGGGGAGCTGTTTTTT; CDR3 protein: CASSLGTGNTGELFF
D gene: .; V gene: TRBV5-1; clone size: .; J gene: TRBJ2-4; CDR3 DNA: TGCGCCAGCAGCCCAGGGTCCGCCAAAAACATTCAGTACTTC; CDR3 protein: CASSPGSAKNIQYF
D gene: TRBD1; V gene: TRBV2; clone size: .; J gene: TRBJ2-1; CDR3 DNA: TGTGCCAGCAGTGAAGGTACAGGGGTCTCCTACAATGAGCAGTTCTTC; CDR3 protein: CASSEGTGVSYNEQFF
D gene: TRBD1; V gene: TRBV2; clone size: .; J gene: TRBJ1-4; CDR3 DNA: TGTGCCAGCAGAGGACAGGGGGCGGCTAATGAAAAACTGTTTTTT; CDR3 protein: CASRGQGAANEKLFF
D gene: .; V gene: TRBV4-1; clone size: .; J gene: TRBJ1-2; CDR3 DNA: TGCGCCAGCAGCCAACTGACAGGCTCTAACTATGGCTACACCTTC; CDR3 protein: CASSQLTGSNYGYTF
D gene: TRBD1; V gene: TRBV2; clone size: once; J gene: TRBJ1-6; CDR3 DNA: TGTGCCAGCAGTCCTCCACCGGGACAGGGCGTCCCCGGATCACCCCTCCACTTT; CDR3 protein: CASSPPPGQGVPGSPLHF
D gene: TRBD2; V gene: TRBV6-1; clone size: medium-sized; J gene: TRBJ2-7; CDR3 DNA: TGTGCCAGCAGTGAAAGGACTAGCGGCTCCTACGAGCAGTACTTC; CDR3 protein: CASSERTSGSYEQYF
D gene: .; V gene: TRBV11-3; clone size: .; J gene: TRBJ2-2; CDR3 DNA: TGTGCCAGCCTCAATAGGAAGGTGACCGGGGAGCTGTTTTTT; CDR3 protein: CASLNRKVTGELFF
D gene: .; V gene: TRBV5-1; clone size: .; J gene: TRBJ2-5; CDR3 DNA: TGCGCCAGCAGCTTGGATGAGACCCAGTACTTC; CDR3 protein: CASSLDETQYF
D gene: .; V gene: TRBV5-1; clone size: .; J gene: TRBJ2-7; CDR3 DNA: TGCGCCAGCAGCTCGCCGGGACTCACCTACGAGCAGTACTTC; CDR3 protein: CASSSPGLTYEQYF
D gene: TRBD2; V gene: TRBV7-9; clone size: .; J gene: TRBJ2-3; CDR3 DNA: TGTGCCAGCAGACCCCCTAGGGAGGGGACAGATACGCAGTATTTT; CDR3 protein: CASRPPREGTDTQYF
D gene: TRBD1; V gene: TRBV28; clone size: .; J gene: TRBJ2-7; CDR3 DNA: TGTGCCAGCAGTTCGGGACAGGGACCGACAACTTCCCCCTACGAGCAGTACTTC; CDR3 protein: CASSSGQGPTTSPYEQYF
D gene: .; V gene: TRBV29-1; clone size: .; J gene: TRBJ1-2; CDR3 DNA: TGCAGCGGAGATGGCTACACCTTC; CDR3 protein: CSGDGYTF
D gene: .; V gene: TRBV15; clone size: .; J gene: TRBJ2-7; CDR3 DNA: TGTGCCACCAGCAGAGTAGTCCAAGATTACTACGAGCAGTACTTC; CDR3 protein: CATSRVVQDYYEQYF
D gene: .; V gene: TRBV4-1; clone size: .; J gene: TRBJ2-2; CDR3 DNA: TGCGCCAGCAGCCGTGGAGACAACACCGGGGAGCTGTTTTTT; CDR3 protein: CASSRGDNTGELFF
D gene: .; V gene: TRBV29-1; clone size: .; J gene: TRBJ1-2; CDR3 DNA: TGCAGCGTTGAAGAAGGTGGGCGGGCGAACTCTAACTATGGCTACACCTTC; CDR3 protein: CSVEEGGRANSNYGYTF
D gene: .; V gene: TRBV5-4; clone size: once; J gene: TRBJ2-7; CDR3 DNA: TGTGCCAGCAGCCCTGGGTCCACGGCCTACGAGCAGTGCTTC; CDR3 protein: CASSPGSTAYEQCF
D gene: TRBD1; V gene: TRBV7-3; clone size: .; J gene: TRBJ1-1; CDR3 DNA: TGTGCCAGCAGCCCAACAGGGGGGGACACTGAAGCTTTCTTT; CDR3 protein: CASSPTGGDTEAFF
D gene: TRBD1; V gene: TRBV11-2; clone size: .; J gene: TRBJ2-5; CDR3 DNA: TGTGCCAGCAGCTTTTTAAGGGGGCTCGCCATGGGTGACAGCGAGACCCAGTACTTC; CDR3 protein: CASSFLRGLAMGDSETQYF
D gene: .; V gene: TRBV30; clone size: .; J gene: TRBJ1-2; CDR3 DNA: TGTGCCTGGAGTGTTGGAGTTTCGGGCTACACCTTC; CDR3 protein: CAWSVGVSGYTF
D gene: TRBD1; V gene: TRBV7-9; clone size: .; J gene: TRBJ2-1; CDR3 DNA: TGTGCCAGCAGCTTAGGGCAGGGGGCCCGAGATGAGCAGTTCTTC; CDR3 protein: CASSLGQGARDEQFF